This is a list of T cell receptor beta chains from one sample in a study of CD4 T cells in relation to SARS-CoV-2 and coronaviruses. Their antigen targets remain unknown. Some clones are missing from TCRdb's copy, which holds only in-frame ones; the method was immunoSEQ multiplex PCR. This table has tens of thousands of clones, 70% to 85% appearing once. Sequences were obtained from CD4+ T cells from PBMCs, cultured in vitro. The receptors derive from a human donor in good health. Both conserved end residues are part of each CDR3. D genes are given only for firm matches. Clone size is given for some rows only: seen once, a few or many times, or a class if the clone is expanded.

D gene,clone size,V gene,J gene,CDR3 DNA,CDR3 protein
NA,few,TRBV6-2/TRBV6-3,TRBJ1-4,TGTGCCAGCAGTTACTCGATGGGCGGAGGGGATGAAAAACTGTTTTTT,CASSYSMGGGDEKLFF
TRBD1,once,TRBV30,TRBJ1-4,TGTGCCTGGATCCCCCAGGGGGCGGGATGGAGTCGTGAAAAACTGTTTTTT,CAWIPQGAGWSREKLFF
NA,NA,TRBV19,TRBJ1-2,TGTGCCAGTAGTATACCACAGACCTATGGCTACACCTTC,CASSIPQTYGYTF
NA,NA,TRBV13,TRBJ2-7,TGTGCCAGCAGCTTGGGGTACGAGCAGTACTTC,CASSLGYEQYF
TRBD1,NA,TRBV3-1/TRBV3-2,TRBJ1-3,TGTGCCAGCAGTCAAGACAGGGGGGGAGGAAACACCATATATTTT,CASSQDRGGGNTIYF
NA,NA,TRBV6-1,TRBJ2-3,TGTGCCAGCAGTGAAGTTGGAGCCCCGGGTGCGCAGTATTTT,CASSEVGAPGAQYF
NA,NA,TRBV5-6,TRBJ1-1,TGTGCCAGCAGCTGGGCGGGGATTATGAACACTGAAGCTTTCTTT,CASSWAGIMNTEAFF
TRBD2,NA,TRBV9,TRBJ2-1,TGTGCCAGCAGCGGGGGGACTAGCGGGAGCTATGAGCAGTTCTTC,CASSGGTSGSYEQFF
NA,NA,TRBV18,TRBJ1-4,TGTGCCAGCTCCCTGAGTGGGTCAACTAATGAAAAACTGTTTTTT,CASSLSGSTNEKLFF
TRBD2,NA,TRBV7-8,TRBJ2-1,TGTGCCAGCAGCTTATTCGCTAGCGGGAGCTCGGGGGATGAGCAGTTCTTC,CASSLFASGSSGDEQFF
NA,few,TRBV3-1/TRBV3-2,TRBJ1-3,TGTGCCAGCAGCCATGGTGGCGCCCCGAAGTCTGGAAACACCATATATTTT,CASSHGGAPKSGNTIYF
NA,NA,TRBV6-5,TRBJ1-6,TGTGCCAGCATCTGGGAGTTGGGGACCGGGCCCCTCCACTTT,CASIWELGTGPLHF
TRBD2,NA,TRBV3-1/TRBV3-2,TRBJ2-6,TGTGCCAGCAGCCTAGCGGGACTTACCTCTGGGGCCAACGTCCTGACTTTC,CASSLAGLTSGANVLTF
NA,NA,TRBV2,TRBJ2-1,TGTGCCAGCAGTGAAGGCGGCTACGATCGGGATGAGCAGTTCTTC,CASSEGGYDRDEQFF
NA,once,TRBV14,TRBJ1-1,TGTGCCAGCAGCCGACAGCGGGTCGCCGAAGCTTTCTTT,CASSRQRVAEAFF
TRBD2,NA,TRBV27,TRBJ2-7,TGTGCCAGCAGTTTAGCGGGGGGTTTCTCCTACGAGCAGTACTTC,CASSLAGGFSYEQYF
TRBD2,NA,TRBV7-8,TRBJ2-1,TGTGCCAGCAGCTTAGGACTAGCCGGCCTGGGCTCCTACAATGAGCAGTTCTTC,CASSLGLAGLGSYNEQFF
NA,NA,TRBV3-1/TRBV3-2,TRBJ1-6,TGTGCCAGCAGCCAAGTTCTCCGGGATTCACCCCTCCACTTT,CASSQVLRDSPLHF
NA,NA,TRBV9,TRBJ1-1,TGTGCCAGCAGCGTATCCTTCGGGGGACGCGCTGAAGCTTTCTTT,CASSVSFGGRAEAFF
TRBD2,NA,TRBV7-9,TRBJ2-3,TGTGCCAGCAGCTTAAGTAGCGGGGGGACAGGAAGCACAGATACGCAGTATTTT,CASSLSSGGTGSTDTQYF
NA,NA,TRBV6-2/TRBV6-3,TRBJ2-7,TGTGCCAGCAGTTCCGGGACATCGACCCCCTACGAGCAGTACTTC,CASSSGTSTPYEQYF
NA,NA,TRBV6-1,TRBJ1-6,TGTGCCAGCAGTGAAGCTAACGGTTTACCCCTCCACTTT,CASSEANGLPLHF
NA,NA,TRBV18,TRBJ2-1,TGTGCCAGCTCACCACCACTGGCGCATGAGCAGTTCTTC,CASSPPLAHEQFF
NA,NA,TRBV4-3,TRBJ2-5,TGCGCCAGCAGCCAAGAATGGGCCATTGCGGTGGAGACCCAGTACTTC,CASSQEWAIAVETQYF
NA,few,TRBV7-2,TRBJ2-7,TGTGCCAGCAGCTTAGGGGTCAGGATCTACGAGCAGTACTTC,CASSLGVRIYEQYF
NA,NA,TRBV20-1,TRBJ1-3,TGCAGTGCTAGTTTAGGATACCACTCTGGAAACACCATATATTTT,CSASLGYHSGNTIYF
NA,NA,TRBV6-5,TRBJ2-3,TGTGCCAGCTCCCGGACTCCTAGGGGGACAGATACGCAGTATTTT,CASSRTPRGTDTQYF
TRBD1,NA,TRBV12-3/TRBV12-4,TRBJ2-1,TGTGCCAGCAGTATCACAGGGGGCTATGAGCAGTTCTTC,CASSITGGYEQFF
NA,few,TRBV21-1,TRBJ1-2,TGTGCCAGCAGCTCTCGGGACAGGGATCACTATGGCTACACCTTC,CASSSRDRDHYGYTF
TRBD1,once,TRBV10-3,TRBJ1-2,TGTGCCATCAGTAAGCGACAGGGGACTAACTATGGCTACACCTTC,CAISKRQGTNYGYTF
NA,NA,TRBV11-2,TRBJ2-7,TGTGCCAGCACCATGTGGGGCTACGAGCAGTACTTC,CASTMWGYEQYF
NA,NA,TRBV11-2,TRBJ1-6,TGTGCCAGCAGTATGAGGGGCGGCGGTTCACCCCTCCACTTT,CASSMRGGGSPLHF
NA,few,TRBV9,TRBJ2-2,TGTGCCAGCAGCGTAGAGTTGAACACCGGGGAGCTGTTTTTT,CASSVELNTGELFF
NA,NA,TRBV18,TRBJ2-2,TGTGCCAGCTCACCACCGGTGGGGAACACCGGGGAGCTGTTTTTT,CASSPPVGNTGELFF
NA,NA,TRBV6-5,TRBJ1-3,TGTGCCAGCAGTTACTCCATGGGGGGCACTGGAAACACCATATATTTT,CASSYSMGGTGNTIYF
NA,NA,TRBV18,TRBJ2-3,TGTGCCAGCTCACCGAACCGAGCAGATACGCAGTATTTT,CASSPNRADTQYF
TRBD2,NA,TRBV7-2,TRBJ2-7,TGTGCCAGCAGCTTAGGGGGACTAGCCCCCTACGAGCAGTACTTC,CASSLGGLAPYEQYF
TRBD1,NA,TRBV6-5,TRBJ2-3,TGTGCCAGCAGACAGGGGCATTTAGGGACAGATACGCAGTATTTT,CASRQGHLGTDTQYF
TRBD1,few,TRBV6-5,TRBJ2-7,TGTGCCACCTTGGACCGGGACAGGGTCTACGAGCAGTACTTC,CATLDRDRVYEQYF
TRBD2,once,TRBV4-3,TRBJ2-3,TGCGCCAGCAGCCAAGCCGGGACTAGCGGGGGGGGCACAGATACGCAGTATTTT,CASSQAGTSGGGTDTQYF
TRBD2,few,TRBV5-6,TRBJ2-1,TGTGCCAGCAGCGCGGGACTAGCGGACTACAATGAGCAGTTCTTC,CASSAGLADYNEQFF
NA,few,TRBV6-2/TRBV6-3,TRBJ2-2,TGTGCCAGCAGTTACAACGGAAACACCGGGGAGCTGTTTTTT,CASSYNGNTGELFF
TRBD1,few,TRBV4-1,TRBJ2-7,TGCGCCAGCAGCCAAGCCACAGGGGTCTACGAGCAGTACTTC,CASSQATGVYEQYF
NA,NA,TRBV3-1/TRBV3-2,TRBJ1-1,TGTGCCAGCAGCCGCACGACAGCGAACACTGAAGCTTTCTTT,CASSRTTANTEAFF